This T cell receptor beta chain was sequenced for a study of human T cells and chemical hapten exposure. Study details: During the roughly 25-week study period, patients had diphenylcyclopropenone applied to the scalp every week. TCR yield per sample varied, mainly due to pooled library volumes.

Time point specified: patch test 1, 2 weeks after DPC sensitization. As for treatment: therapeutic diphenylcyclopropenone sensitization with weekly scalp DPC. Using its own MiXCR run on the RACE reads, TCRdb lists one record per CDR3 protein. The sample has 150,000 to 200,000 distinct CDR3 sequences, 14% seen once. The length of the CDR3 is 12 residues. The V gene's germline CDR1 is SNHLY and CDR2 FYNNEI. The J segment lost 8 bases and the V segment lost 5 bases, leaving 2 bases of the junction unmatched. The specimen was whole blood, collected in connection with sensitization to the hapten diphenylcyclopropenone (DPC). V is TRBV2 and J is TRBJ2-1, with 8 bases identical to TRBD2. This receptor was obtained from a woman in her 30s with alopecia areata. Some clones in this sample may be carry-over from other donors' samples. CDR3 DNA sequence: TGTGCCAGCAGTTTTAGCGGGGATGAGCAGTTCTTC. This gives the protein CASSFSGDEQFF.